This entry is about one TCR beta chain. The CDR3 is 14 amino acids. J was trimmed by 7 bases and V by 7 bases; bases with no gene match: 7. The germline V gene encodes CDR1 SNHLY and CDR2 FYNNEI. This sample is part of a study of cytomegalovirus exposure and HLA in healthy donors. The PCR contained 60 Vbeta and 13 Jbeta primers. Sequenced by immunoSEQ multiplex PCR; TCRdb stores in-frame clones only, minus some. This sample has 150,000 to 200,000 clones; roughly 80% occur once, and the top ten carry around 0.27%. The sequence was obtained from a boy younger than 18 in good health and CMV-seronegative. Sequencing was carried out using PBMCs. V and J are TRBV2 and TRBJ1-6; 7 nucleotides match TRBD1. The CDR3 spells CASTPGQRNSPLHF. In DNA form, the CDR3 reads TGTGCCAGCACCCCGGGACAGAGGAATTCACCCCTCCACTTT.